Ten or more counts support the clone carrying this TCR beta chain. The data are from a study of T cells in Graves' hyperthyroidism and ophthalmopathy. Study in general: Peripheral blood samples were taken at initial diagnosis, prior to any treatment.

The study left out patients who had uncontrolled infection, other autoimmune disease, pregnancy or lactation. For the diagnoses, clinical symptoms, serum thyroxine and TRAb, thyroid ultrasound and orbital computed tomography were used. PBMCs were sourced from over 8.5 ml fresh peripheral blood. This CDR3 has 14 amino acids. The germline gives CDR1 MNHEY, CDR2 SMNVEV (reference sequence). Trimming removed 6 bases from V and 2 bases from J, with 13 bases in between. TCR beta CDR3 sequences were amplified from RNA transcripts. The HTBI primer set was used in a first-round RT-PCR of the TCR CDR3. TCRdb processed the multiplex PCR reads anew with MiXCR; each CDR3 protein has one entry. This table has 460,000 or so distinct CDR3 sequences, approximately 15% appearing once.

The chain couples TRBV27 to TRBJ2-5, with D maybe TRBD1 (6 bases). This TCR was recovered from a woman aged 18-30 years with Graves' hyperthyroidism. Specimen: blood. CDR3 sequence (DNA): TGTGCCAGCAGACTCAGGGGCCTTCAAGAGACCCAGTACTTC. Encoded protein: CASRLRGLQETQYF.